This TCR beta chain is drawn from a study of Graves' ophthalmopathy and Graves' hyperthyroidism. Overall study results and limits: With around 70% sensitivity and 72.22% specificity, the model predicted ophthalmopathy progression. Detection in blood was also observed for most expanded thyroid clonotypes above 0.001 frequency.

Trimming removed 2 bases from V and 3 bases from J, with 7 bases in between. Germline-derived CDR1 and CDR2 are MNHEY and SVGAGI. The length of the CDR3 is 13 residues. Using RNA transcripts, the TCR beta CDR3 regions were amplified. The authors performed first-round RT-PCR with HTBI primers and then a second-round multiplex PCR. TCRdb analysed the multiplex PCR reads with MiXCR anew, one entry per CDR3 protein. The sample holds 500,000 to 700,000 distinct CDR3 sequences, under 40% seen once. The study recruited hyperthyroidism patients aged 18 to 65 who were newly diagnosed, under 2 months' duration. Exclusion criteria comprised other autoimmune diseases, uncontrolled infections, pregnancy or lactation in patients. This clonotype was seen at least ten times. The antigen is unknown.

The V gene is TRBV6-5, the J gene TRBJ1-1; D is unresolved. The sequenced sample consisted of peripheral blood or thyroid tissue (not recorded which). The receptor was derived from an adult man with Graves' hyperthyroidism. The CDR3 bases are TGTGCCAGCAGTTACGGTTGGGACACTGAAGCTTTCTTT. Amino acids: CASSYGWDTEAFF.